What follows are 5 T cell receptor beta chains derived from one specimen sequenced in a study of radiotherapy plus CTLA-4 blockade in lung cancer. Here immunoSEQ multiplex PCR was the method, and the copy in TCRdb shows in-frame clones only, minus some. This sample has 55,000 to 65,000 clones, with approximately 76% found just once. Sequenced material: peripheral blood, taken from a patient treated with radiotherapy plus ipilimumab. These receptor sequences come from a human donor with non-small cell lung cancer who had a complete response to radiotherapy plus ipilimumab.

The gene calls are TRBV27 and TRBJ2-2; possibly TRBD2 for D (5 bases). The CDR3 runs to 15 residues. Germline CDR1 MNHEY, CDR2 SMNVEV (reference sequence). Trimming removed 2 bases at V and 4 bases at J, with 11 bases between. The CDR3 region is CASSLEGFGTGELFF. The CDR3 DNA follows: TGTGCCAGCAGTTTAGAGGGTTTTGGCACCGGGGAGCTGTTTTTT.

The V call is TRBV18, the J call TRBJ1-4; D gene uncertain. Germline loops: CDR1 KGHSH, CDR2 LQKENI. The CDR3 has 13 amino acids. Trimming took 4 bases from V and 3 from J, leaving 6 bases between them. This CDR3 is CASSQGANEKLFF. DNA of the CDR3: TGTGCCAGCTCACAGGGAGCTAATGAAAAACTGTTTTTT.

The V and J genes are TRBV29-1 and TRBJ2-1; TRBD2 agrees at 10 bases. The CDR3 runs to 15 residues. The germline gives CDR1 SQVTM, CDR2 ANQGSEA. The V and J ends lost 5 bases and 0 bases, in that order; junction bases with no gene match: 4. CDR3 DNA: TGCAGCGTTACCCTAGCGGGGGTCTCCTACAATGAGCAGTTCTTC. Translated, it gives CSVTLAGVSYNEQFF.

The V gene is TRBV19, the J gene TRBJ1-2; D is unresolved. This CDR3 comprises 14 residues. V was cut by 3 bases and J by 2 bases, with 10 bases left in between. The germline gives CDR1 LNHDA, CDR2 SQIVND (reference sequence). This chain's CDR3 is CASSMPSLNYGYTF. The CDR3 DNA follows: TGTGCCAGTAGTATGCCGAGCCTAAACTATGGCTACACCTTC.

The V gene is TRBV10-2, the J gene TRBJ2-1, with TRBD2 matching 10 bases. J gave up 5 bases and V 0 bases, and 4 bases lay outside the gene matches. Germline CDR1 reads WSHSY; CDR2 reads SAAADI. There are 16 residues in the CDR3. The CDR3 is CASSESSGGGHNEQFF. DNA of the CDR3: TGCGCCAGCAGTGAGTCAAGCGGGGGGGGACACAATGAGCAGTTCTTC.